Listed below are T cell receptor beta chains from one sample, sequenced in a study of T cell responses to AZD1222 COVID-19 vaccine. Only in-frame clones appear in the TCRdb table, and some are missing; sequencing was by immunoSEQ multiplex PCR. This table holds under 200,000 clones, 87% found once. The source material was peripheral blood, sampled on day 0 of MenACWY control vaccination. The receptors shown here come from an adult in good health. Each CDR3 is given with its conserved first and last residue. Fields, in order: V gene, clone size, J gene, D gene, CDR3 protein, CDR3 DNA. D genes are given only for firm matches. Clone size is stated in some rows and not others, as once, few, many or a class when expanded.

V: TRBV6-5; size: .; J: TRBJ2-7; D: TRBD2; CDR3: CASSKTRAGGSEQYF; DNA: TGTGCCAGCAGCAAGACTAGGGCGGGAGGATCGGAGCAGTACTTC
V: TRBV6-2/TRBV6-3; size: .; J: TRBJ2-1; D: .; CDR3: CASSYSPSNEQFF; DNA: TGTGCCAGCAGTTACTCCCCCTCCAATGAGCAGTTCTTC
V: TRBV19; size: .; J: TRBJ1-5; D: .; CDR3: CASTPVLGGYSNQPQHF; DNA: TGTGCCAGTACCCCCGTTTTGGGCGGTTATAGCAATCAGCCCCAGCATTTT
V: TRBV3-1/TRBV3-2; size: once; J: TRBJ1-1; D: TRBD1; CDR3: CASSPGGNPNVNTEAFF; DNA: TGTGCCAGCAGTCCAGGGGGCAATCCCAACGTGAACACTGAAGCTTTCTTT
V: TRBV28; size: .; J: TRBJ1-2; D: .; CDR3: CASSMDPGVNYGYTF; DNA: TGTGCCAGCAGTATGGATCCCGGGGTTAACTATGGCTACACCTTC
V: TRBV23-1; size: many; J: TRBJ1-4; D: TRBD1; CDR3: CASSQQGALEKLFF; DNA: TGCGCCAGCAGTCAACAGGGGGCACTTGAAAAACTGTTTTTT
V: TRBV18; size: .; J: TRBJ1-1; D: .; CDR3: CASSPLSVNTEAFF; DNA: TGTGCCAGCTCACCACTTTCGGTGAACACTGAAGCTTTCTTT
V: TRBV5-1; size: .; J: TRBJ1-2; D: .; CDR3: CASSYGANYGYTF; DNA: TGCGCCAGCAGCTATGGGGCGAACTATGGCTACACCTTC
V: TRBV6-1; size: .; J: TRBJ1-2; D: .; CDR3: CASSESSGVNYGYTF; DNA: TGTGCCAGCAGTGAATCGTCCGGTGTTAACTATGGCTACACCTTC
V: TRBV18; size: .; J: TRBJ1-1; D: .; CDR3: CASSRAGTAEAFF; DNA: TGTGCCAGCTCACGGGCAGGAACCGCTGAAGCTTTCTTT
V: TRBV28; size: .; J: TRBJ2-7; D: TRBD1; CDR3: CASSLGQGGYEQYF; DNA: TGTGCCAGCAGTCTGGGACAGGGTGGCTACGAGCAGTACTTC
V: TRBV4-1; size: .; J: TRBJ2-7; D: .; CDR3: CASSQGSGGSSYEQYF; DNA: TGCGCCAGCAGCCAAGGGAGTGGAGGGAGCTCCTACGAGCAGTACTTC
V: TRBV5-1; size: .; J: TRBJ2-2; D: .; CDR3: CASSPDTGELFF; DNA: TGCGCCAGCAGCCCAGACACCGGGGAGCTGTTTTTT
V: TRBV30; size: .; J: TRBJ1-5; D: .; CDR3: CAWSDNNDQPQHF; DNA: TGTGCCTGGAGTGATAATAACGATCAGCCCCAGCATTTT
V: TRBV5-8; size: .; J: TRBJ1-1; D: .; CDR3: CASSLEDRFNTEAFF; DNA: TGTGCCAGCAGCTTGGAGGACAGATTTAACACTGAAGCTTTCTTT
V: TRBV9; size: .; J: TRBJ2-7; D: .; CDR3: CASSVTEAGEYEQYF; DNA: TGTGCCAGCAGCGTCACGGAGGCAGGTGAGTACGAGCAGTACTTC
V: TRBV9; size: .; J: TRBJ1-1; D: .; CDR3: CASSVEGRAEAFF; DNA: TGTGCCAGCAGCGTAGAGGGGCGTGCTGAAGCTTTCTTT
V: TRBV18; size: .; J: TRBJ1-1; D: .; CDR3: CASSTGTNTEAFF; DNA: TGTGCCAGCTCAACAGGAACGAACACTGAAGCTTTCTTT
V: TRBV30; size: .; J: TRBJ1-3; D: .; CDR3: CAWSLGLSGNTIYF; DNA: TGTGCCTGGAGTTTAGGGCTATCCGGAAACACCATATATTTT
V: TRBV27; size: .; J: TRBJ1-2; D: .; CDR3: CASAGLGEDYGYTF; DNA: TGTGCCAGCGCGGGCCTGGGGGAGGACTATGGCTACACCTTC
V: TRBV29-1; size: .; J: TRBJ1-4; D: .; CDR3: CSVVHGEKLFF; DNA: TGCAGCGTTGTCCACGGGGAAAAACTGTTTTTT
V: TRBV6-5; size: .; J: TRBJ1-5; D: .; CDR3: CASSHRVSNQPQHF; DNA: TGTGCCAGCAGCCACAGGGTGAGCAATCAGCCCCAGCATTTT
V: TRBV6-5; size: .; J: TRBJ2-2; D: .; CDR3: CASSYSPAFTGELFF; DNA: TGTGCCAGCAGTTACTCTCCTGCTTTCACCGGGGAGCTGTTTTTT
V: TRBV19; size: .; J: TRBJ2-7; D: .; CDR3: CASSPLGSGTYEQYF; DNA: TGTGCCAGTAGTCCCCTGGGGTCCGGCACCTACGAGCAGTACTTC
V: TRBV10-3; size: .; J: TRBJ2-6; D: TRBD1; CDR3: CAISDRGPGANVLTF; DNA: TGTGCCATCAGTGACAGGGGGCCTGGGGCCAACGTCCTGACTTTC
V: TRBV9; size: .; J: TRBJ2-7; D: .; CDR3: CASSVGPSSYEQYF; DNA: TGTGCCAGCAGCGTAGGCCCCAGCTCCTACGAGCAGTACTTC
V: TRBV7-3; size: .; J: TRBJ2-1; D: .; CDR3: CASSLLGRGTFTYNEQFF; DNA: TGTGCCAGCAGCTTATTGGGGAGGGGGACATTCACCTACAATGAGCAGTTCTTC
V: TRBV5-6; size: .; J: TRBJ1-1; D: TRBD1; CDR3: CASSWTGIKENTEAFF; DNA: TGTGCCAGCAGCTGGACAGGGATAAAGGAGAACACTGAAGCTTTCTTT
V: TRBV9; size: .; J: TRBJ1-4; D: .; CDR3: CASSVRGDTNEKLFF; DNA: TGTGCCAGCAGCGTACGGGGGGATACTAATGAAAAACTGTTTTTT
V: TRBV18; size: .; J: TRBJ1-1; D: .; CDR3: CASHFKGNTEAFF; DNA: TGTGCCAGCCATTTTAAGGGGAACACTGAAGCTTTCTTT
V: TRBV5-6; size: few; J: TRBJ2-1; D: .; CDR3: CASSLTSSYEQFF; DNA: TGTGCCAGCAGCTTGACTAGCAGCTATGAGCAGTTCTTC
V: TRBV6-6; size: .; J: TRBJ2-1; D: TRBD2; CDR3: CASSPPSGLYPRLNEQFF; DNA: TGTGCCAGCAGTCCGCCTAGCGGCCTTTATCCTCGTCTCAATGAGCAGTTCTTC
V: TRBV23-1; size: .; J: TRBJ2-2; D: TRBD1; CDR3: CASRPQGLNTGELFF; DNA: TGCGCCAGCAGGCCACAGGGGCTTAACACCGGGGAGCTGTTTTTT
V: TRBV28; size: .; J: TRBJ2-7; D: .; CDR3: CASSFSGNEQYF; DNA: TGTGCCAGCAGTTTCTCTGGGAACGAGCAGTACTTC
V: TRBV19; size: .; J: TRBJ1-1; D: .; CDR3: CASSLRAQDGSWTEAFF; DNA: TGTGCCAGTAGTCTTAGGGCACAGGATGGGTCGTGGACTGAAGCTTTCTTT
V: TRBV6-2/TRBV6-3; size: .; J: TRBJ1-5; D: .; CDR3: CASSYLGGNQPQHF; DNA: TGTGCCAGCAGCTATCTGGGGGGCAATCAGCCCCAGCATTTT
V: TRBV3-1/TRBV3-2; size: .; J: TRBJ1-5; D: .; CDR3: CASSQGLDQPQHF; DNA: TGTGCCAGCAGCCAAGGCTTGGATCAGCCCCAGCATTTT
V: TRBV6-4; size: .; J: TRBJ2-3; D: TRBD2; CDR3: CASSDSTSGGTDTQYF; DNA: TGTGCCAGCAGTGACTCGACTAGCGGGGGGACAGATACGCAGTATTTT
V: TRBV2; size: .; J: TRBJ1-1; D: .; CDR3: CASRGGGPEAFF; DNA: TGTGCCAGCAGGGGAGGTGGGCCTGAAGCTTTCTTT